The 9 T cell receptor beta chains presented below share a single source sample, sequenced in a study of persistence of HIV-infected CD4 T cells. Their antigens are not known. Stimulation used approximately 9.1 ug/mL lysate from CMV-infected fibroblasts. CD4+ T cells upregulating both CD40 ligand and CD69 were sorted as responding cells. This was the immunoSEQ version 4 assay in survey mode. Repertoires were generated with immunoSEQ multiplex PCR, while TCRdb's copy carries only in-frame clones and drops some. The repertoire holds about 15,000 clones, with 65% to 75% as singletons. The source material was CD4+ T cells sorted from PBMCs after 18-hour stimulation, sampled from a patient who received antiretroviral therapy. All receptors come from an adult man with HIV who was CMV-seropositive.

This chain connects TRBV4-2 to TRBJ1-3; D not resolved. Trimming cost V 1 base and J 1 base, with 8 bases left between them. CDR3 length equals 15 residues. Per germline, CDR1 LGHNA and CDR2 YNFKEQ. The CDR3 region has the DNA TGTGCCAGCAGCCAAGTTGGGGATTCTGGAAACACCATATATTTT. It encodes CASSQVGDSGNTIYF.

This clone was picked up a small number of times. This chain connects TRBV12-3 or TRBV12-4 to TRBJ1-6, with a tentative D call TRBD1 (5 bases). The CDR3 is 11 amino acids. V gave up 6 bases and J gave up 13 bases, with 10 bases separating them. The CDR3 DNA sequence: TGTGCCAGCAGCTCTACAGGTCCCCTCCACTTT. Protein product: CASSSTGPLHF.

The genes are TRBV28 and TRBJ2-7; tentative D call: TRBD2 (6 bases). The V gene lost 2 bases and the J gene lost 4 bases, with 12 bases spanning the gap. Per the germline V gene, CDR1 is MDHEN and CDR2 is SYDVKM. The CDR3 totals 14 residues. The CDR3 region is CASSLASVGYEQYF. CDR3 in DNA: TGTGCCAGCAGTTTAGCTAGCGTGGGTTACGAGCAGTACTTC.

This chain joins TRBV7-3 and TRBJ1-1, with D unclear. Germline V gene sequence: CDR1 SGHTA, CDR2 FQGTGA. Trimming stripped 3 bases from V and 1 base from J, with 6 bases between. The length of the CDR3 is 13 residues. The CDR3 spells CASSLYGNTEAFF. The CDR3 region has the DNA TGTGCCAGCAGCTTGTATGGGAACACTGAAGCTTTCTTT.

The chain carries TRBV9 and TRBJ2-4; 8 nucleotides match TRBD1. With 0 bases clipped from V and 7 bases from J, the junction kept 9 bases outside the gene matches. The CDR3 has 16 amino acids. Germline assignment: CDR1 SGDLS and CDR2 YYNGEE. CDR3 region: CASSVAPQGARNIQYF. The CDR3, as DNA: TGTGCCAGCAGCGTAGCCCCTCAGGGGGCACGGAACATTCAGTACTTC.

The CDR3 region is CASSLRQATNTGELFF. As DNA, the CDR3 is TGTGCCAGCAGCTTGCGACAGGCGACGAACACCGGGGAGCTGTTTTTT. This chain uses TRBV5-5 with TRBJ2-2; tentatively, D is TRBD1 (6 bases). Germline CDR1 reads SGHKS; CDR2 reads YYEKEE (reference sequence). This CDR3 has 16 residues. Between the trimmed V and J ends, which lost 1 base and 0 bases, there was a span of 10 bases.

The J gene is TRBJ2-3, the V gene TRBV3-1 (or the pseudogene TRBV3-2), with D perhaps being TRBD1 or TRBD2 (5 bases each). CDR1 LGHDT and CDR2 YNNKEL come from the germline V gene (reference sequence). The CDR3 has 13 amino acids. Trimming removed 4 bases at V and 8 bases at J, with 13 bases between. The CDR3 coding sequence is TGTGCCAGCAGCCCGAAAATTGGGGGTACGCAGTATTTT. Protein sequence: CASSPKIGGTQYF.

The V call is TRBV29-1, the J call TRBJ1-2, with no clear D. Germline V gives CDR1 SQVTM, CDR2 ANQGSEA. V was pared by 4 bases and J by 5 bases, with 14 bases between. The CDR3 totals 13 residues. CDR3 bases: TGCAGCGTTGTAAAACCCGCCAGTTATGGCTACACCTTC. Translating gives CSVVKPASYGYTF.

The chain has TRBV19 and TRBJ2-7, with TRBD2 identical over 8 bases. Germline values: CDR1 LNHDA, CDR2 SQIVND (reference sequence). V shed 4 bases, J shed 5 bases, and the junction held 10 bases outside the gene matches. CDR3 size: 15 residues. The CDR3: CASSTRGGPGDEQYF. CDR3 bases: TGTGCCAGTAGTACGCGCGGGGGGCCGGGCGACGAGCAGTACTTC.